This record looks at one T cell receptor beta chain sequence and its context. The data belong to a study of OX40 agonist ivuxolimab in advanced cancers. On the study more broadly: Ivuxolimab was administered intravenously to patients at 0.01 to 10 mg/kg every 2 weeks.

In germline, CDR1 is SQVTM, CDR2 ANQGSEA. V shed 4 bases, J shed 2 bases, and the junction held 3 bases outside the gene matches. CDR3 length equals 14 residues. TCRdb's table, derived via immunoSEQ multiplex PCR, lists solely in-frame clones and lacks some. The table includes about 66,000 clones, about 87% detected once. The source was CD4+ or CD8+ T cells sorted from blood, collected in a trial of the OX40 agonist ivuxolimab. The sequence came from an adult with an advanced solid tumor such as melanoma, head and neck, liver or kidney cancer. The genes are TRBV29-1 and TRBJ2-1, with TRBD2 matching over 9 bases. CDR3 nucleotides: TGCAGCGTTGGGCGGGAGGGTACCTACAATGAGCAGTTCTTC. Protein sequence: CSVGREGTYNEQFF.